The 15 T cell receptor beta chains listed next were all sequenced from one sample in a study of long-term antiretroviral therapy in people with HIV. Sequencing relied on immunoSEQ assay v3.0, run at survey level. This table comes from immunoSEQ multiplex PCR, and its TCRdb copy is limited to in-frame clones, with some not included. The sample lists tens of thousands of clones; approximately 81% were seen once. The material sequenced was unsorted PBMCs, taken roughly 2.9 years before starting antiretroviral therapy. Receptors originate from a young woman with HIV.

CDR3 nucleotide sequence: TGTGCCTGGGATGACGGAGGCGAGCCCCAGCATTTT. It codes for CAWDDGGEPQHF. The chain joins TRBV30 to TRBJ1-5; D unresolved. Trimming stripped 5 bases from V and 8 bases from J, with 13 bases between. The CDR3 loop spans 12 amino acids. Germline V CDR1 and CDR2: GTSNPN, SVGIG (reference sequence).

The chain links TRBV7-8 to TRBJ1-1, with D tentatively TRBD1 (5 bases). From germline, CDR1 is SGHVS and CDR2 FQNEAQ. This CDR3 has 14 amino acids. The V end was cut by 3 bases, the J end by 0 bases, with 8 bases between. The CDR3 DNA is TGTGCCAGCAGCTTCGACAGCTTGAACACTGAAGCTTTCTTT. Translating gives CASSFDSLNTEAFF.

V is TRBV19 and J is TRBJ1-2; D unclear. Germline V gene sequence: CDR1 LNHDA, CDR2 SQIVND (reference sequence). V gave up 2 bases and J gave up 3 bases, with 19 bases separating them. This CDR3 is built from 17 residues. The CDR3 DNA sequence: TGTGCCAGTAGTATATTGGGTTACGGGAACCGCTACTATGGCTACACCTTC. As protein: CASSILGYGNRYYGYTF.

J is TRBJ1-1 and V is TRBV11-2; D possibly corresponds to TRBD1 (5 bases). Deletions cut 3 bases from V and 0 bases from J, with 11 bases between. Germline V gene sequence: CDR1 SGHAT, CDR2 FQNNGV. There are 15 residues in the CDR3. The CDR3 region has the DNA TGTGCCAGCAGCTTCCAGGGCAGCATGAACACTGAAGCTTTCTTT. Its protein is CASSFQGSMNTEAFF.

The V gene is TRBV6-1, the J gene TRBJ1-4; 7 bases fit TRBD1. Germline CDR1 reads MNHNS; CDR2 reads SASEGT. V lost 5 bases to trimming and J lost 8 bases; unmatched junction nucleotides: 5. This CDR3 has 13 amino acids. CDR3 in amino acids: CASSQGVWEKLFF. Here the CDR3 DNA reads TGTGCCAGCAGTCAGGGGGTCTGGGAAAAACTGTTTTTT.

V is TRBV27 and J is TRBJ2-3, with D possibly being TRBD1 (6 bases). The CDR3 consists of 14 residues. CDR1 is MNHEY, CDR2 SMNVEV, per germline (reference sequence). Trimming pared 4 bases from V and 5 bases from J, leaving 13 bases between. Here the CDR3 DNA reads TGTGCCAGCAGTTCGACAGGATACTTAGATACGCAGTATTTT. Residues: CASSSTGYLDTQYF.

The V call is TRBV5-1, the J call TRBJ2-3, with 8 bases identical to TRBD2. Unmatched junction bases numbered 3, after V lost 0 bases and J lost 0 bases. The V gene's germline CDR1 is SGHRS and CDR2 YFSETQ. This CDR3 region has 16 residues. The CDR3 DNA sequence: TGCGCCAGCAGCTTGGCCCCTAGCGGGAGCACAGATACGCAGTATTTT. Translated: CASSLAPSGSTDTQYF.

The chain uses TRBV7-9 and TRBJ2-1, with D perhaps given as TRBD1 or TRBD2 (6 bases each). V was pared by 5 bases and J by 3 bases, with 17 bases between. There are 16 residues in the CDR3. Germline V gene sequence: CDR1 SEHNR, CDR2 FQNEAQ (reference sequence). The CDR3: CASSPPRGPYYNEQFF. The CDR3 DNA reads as TGTGCCAGCAGCCCCCCTCGGGGGCCCTACTACAATGAGCAGTTCTTC.

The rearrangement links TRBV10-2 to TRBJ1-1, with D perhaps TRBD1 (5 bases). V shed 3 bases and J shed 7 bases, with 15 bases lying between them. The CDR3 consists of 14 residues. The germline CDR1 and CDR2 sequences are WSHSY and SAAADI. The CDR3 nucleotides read TGCGCCAGCAGTGACTTCTTTCGTACAGGTGAAGCTTTCTTT. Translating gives CASSDFFRTGEAFF.

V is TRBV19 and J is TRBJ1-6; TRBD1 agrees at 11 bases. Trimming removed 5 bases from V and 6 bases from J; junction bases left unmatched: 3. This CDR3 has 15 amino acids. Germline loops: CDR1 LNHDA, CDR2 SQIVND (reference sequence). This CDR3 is CASSLGTGGNSPLHF. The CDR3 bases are TGTGCCAGTAGTCTCGGGACAGGGGGTAATTCACCCCTCCACTTT.

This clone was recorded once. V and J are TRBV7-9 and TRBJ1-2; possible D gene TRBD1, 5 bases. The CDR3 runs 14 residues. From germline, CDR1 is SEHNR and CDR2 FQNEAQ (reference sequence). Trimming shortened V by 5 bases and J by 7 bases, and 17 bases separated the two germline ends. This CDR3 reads CASSGRLYGGGYTF. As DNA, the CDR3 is TGTGCCAGCAGCGGACGACTCTACGGGGGTGGCTACACCTTC.

The CDR3 DNA sequence: TGTGCCAGCAAGGAGACAGGCAACTATGGCTACACCTTC. This encodes CASKETGNYGYTF. V and J are TRBV6-5 and TRBJ1-2; tentative D call: TRBD1 (6 bases). V lost 7 bases, J lost 2 bases, and 11 bases lay in between. The length of the CDR3 is 13 residues. CDR1 MNHEY and CDR2 SVGAGI come from the germline V gene.

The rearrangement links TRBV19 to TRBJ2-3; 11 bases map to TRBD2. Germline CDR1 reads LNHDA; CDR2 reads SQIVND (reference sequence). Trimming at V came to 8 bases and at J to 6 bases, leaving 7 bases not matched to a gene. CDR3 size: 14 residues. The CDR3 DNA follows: TGTGCCAGTCGATTAGCGGGGGGGCGCGATACGCAGTATTTT. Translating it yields CASRLAGGRDTQYF.

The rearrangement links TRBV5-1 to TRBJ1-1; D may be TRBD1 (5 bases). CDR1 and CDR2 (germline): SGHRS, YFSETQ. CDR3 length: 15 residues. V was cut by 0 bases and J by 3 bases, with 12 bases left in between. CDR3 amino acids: CASSLEQVQYTEAFF. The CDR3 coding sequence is TGCGCCAGCAGCTTGGAACAGGTCCAGTACACTGAAGCTTTCTTT.

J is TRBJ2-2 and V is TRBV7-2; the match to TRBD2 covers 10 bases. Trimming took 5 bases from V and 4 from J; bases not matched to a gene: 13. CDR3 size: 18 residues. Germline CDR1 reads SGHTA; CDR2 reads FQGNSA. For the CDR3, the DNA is TGTGCCAGCAGCCCTAGCGGGGGTTTGTCGCTTAGCACCGGGGAGCTGTTTTTT. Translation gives CASSPSGGLSLSTGELFF.